Each of the 6 T cell receptor beta chains below was sequenced from the same sample in a study of OX40 agonist ivuxolimab in advanced cancers. Libraries were prepared by immunoSEQ multiplex PCR; TCRdb keeps only in-frame clonotypes and omits some of them. The sample carries tens of thousands of clones, about 87% recorded once. The source material was CD4+ or CD8+ T cells sorted from blood, sampled in a trial of the OX40 agonist ivuxolimab. The receptor set was obtained from an adult with an advanced solid tumor such as melanoma, head and neck, liver or kidney cancer.

The V gene is TRBV2, the J gene TRBJ1-2; perhaps TRBD1 as D (5 bases). CDR1 and CDR2 (germline): SNHLY, FYNNEI. Trimming took 4 bases from V and 2 from J, leaving 14 bases between them. CDR3 length equals 15 residues. CDR3 coding DNA: TGTGCCAGCAGTGCTGGGACGGGGGGGAACTATGGCTACACCTTC. This translates into CASSAGTGGNYGYTF.

This clone was recorded once. The V and J genes are TRBV18 and TRBJ2-1; 10 bases align to TRBD2. Germline-derived CDR1 and CDR2 are KGHSH and LQKENI. CDR3 size: 16 residues. V dropped 2 bases and J dropped 3; count of bases not matched to a gene: 4. This CDR3 reads CASSPGTSGNYNEQFF. Here the CDR3 DNA reads TGTGCCAGCTCACCAGGTACTAGCGGGAACTACAATGAGCAGTTCTTC.

This chain links TRBV11-2 with TRBJ2-7; 13 bases are shared with TRBD2. Germline values: CDR1 SGHAT, CDR2 FQNNGV. Trimming at V came to 5 bases and at J to 3 bases, leaving 10 bases not matched to a gene. The CDR3 runs to 17 residues. In DNA, the CDR3 is TGTGCCAGCAGCCAGGGACTAGCGGGACTGGGAAGCTACGAGCAGTACTTC. Its protein product is CASSQGLAGLGSYEQYF. Full variable domain (outside the CDR3, taken from reference TRBV11-2 and TRBJ2-7): EAGVAQSPRYKIIEKRQSVAFWCNPISGHATLYWYQQILGQGPKLLIQFQNNGVVDDSQLPKDRFSAERLKGVDSTLKIQPAKLEDSAVYLCASSQGLAGLGSYEQYFGPGTRLTVT.

This rearrangement joins TRBV15 to TRBJ2-3; TRBD2 is a possible D gene (5 bases). V was trimmed by 8 bases and J by 0 bases, leaving 12 bases between them. The CDR3 extends over 14 amino acids. The germline V gene encodes CDR1 LNHNV and CDR2 YYDKDF (reference sequence). CDR3 protein: CATALGGSTDTQYF. DNA for the CDR3: TGTGCCACCGCCCTTGGCGGGAGCACAGATACGCAGTATTTT. Combining the CDR3 with reference TRBV15 and TRBJ2-3 gives the whole variable domain DAMVIQNPRYQVTQFGKPVTLSCSQTLNHNVMYWYQQKSSQAPKLLFHYYDKDFNNEADTPDNFQSRRPNTSFCFLDIRSPGLGDTAMYLCATALGGSTDTQYFGPGTRLTVL.

V usage is TRBV5-1 and J usage is TRBJ2-1, with 9 bases that match TRBD2. The germline CDR1 and CDR2 sequences are SGHRS and YFSETQ. The V and J ends lost 4 bases and 3 bases, in that order; junction bases with no gene match: 2. This CDR3 has 14 residues. The CDR3 here is CASSGAGGYNEQFF. DNA of the CDR3: TGCGCCAGCAGCGGAGCGGGGGGCTACAATGAGCAGTTCTTC. The variable domain in full, completed from reference TRBV5-1 and TRBJ2-1, reads KAGVTQTPRYLIKTRGQQVTLSCSPISGHRSVSWYQQTPGQGLQFLFEYFSETQRNKGNFPGRFSGRQFSNSRSEMNVSTLELGDSALYLCASSGAGGYNEQFFGPGTRLTVL.

The rearrangement uses TRBV11-2 and TRBJ2-3, with D perhaps matching TRBD2 (5 bases). The ends were cut back, 5 bases at V and 0 bases at J, with 9 bases in the middle. This CDR3 has 14 amino acids. From germline, CDR1 is SGHAT and CDR2 FQNNGV. This CDR3 reads CASSNGVSTDTQYF. CDR3 sequence (DNA): TGTGCCAGCAGCAACGGGGTTAGCACAGATACGCAGTATTTT.